One and the same sample provided the 23 T cell receptor beta chains below, sequenced in a study of low-dose radiotherapy and immunotherapy resistance in tumors. First-strand cDNA relied on TRAV- and TRBV-specific primers spanning alpha and beta chains. TCRs were amplified for 20 to 25 PCR cycles with a constant-region primer and V-primer adapter. TCRdb re-called the reads with MiXCR, one entry per CDR3 protein. The data show 35,000 to 45,000 distinct CDR3 sequences, roughly 28% seen once. The time point was: before trial treatment. The starting material was PBMCs, obtained before treatment. The receptors originated from a male donor with gallbladder cancer.

This clonotype was counted at least ten times. The CDR3 loop reads CSARPLEGASGNKQYF. For the CDR3, the DNA is TGCAGTGCTAGGCCACTGGAAGGGGCTAGCGGGAACAAGCAGTACTTC. V and J are TRBV20-1 and TRBJ2-7, with 9 positions matching TRBD2. The length of the CDR3 is 16 residues. Per the germline V gene, CDR1 is DFQATT and CDR2 is SNEGSKA (reference sequence). V was clipped by 3 bases and J by 8 bases; unmatched bases: 17.

V is TRBV4-2 and J is TRBJ2-1; D uncertain. Trimming pared 0 bases from V and 14 bases from J, leaving 17 bases between. Germline V gives CDR1 LGHNA, CDR2 YNFKEQ. This CDR3 has 14 amino acids. In DNA, the CDR3 is TGTGCCAGCAGCCAAGACCGGTTAGAAACAAGAGAGTTCTTC. Residues: CASSQDRLETREFF.

This clonotype was seen many times. The V and J genes are TRBV9 and TRBJ2-7, with 8 bases identical to TRBD1. The junction had 19 bases not matched to a gene; V was cut back by 5 bases and J by 6 bases. The CDR3 spans 17 residues. The germline V gene has CDR1 SGDLS and CDR2 YYNGEE. The CDR3 region has the DNA TGTGCCAGCAGTTCCCCCCGGAAGGACAGGGTGTCTATCGAGCAGTACTTC. It codes for CASSSPRKDRVSIEQYF.

This clonotype was counted at least ten times. J is TRBJ1-2 and V is TRBV2; 7 bases match TRBD1. This CDR3 is built from 14 residues. Germline loops: CDR1 SNHLY, CDR2 FYNNEI. The junction had 8 bases not matched to a gene; V was cut back by 4 bases and J by 6 bases. The CDR3 DNA sequence: TGTGCCAGCAGTGCCGATAGGGACAGTAATGGCTACACCTTC. This codes for CASSADRDSNGYTF.

In this sample, this clonotype turned up many times. The rearrangement links TRBV30 to TRBJ2-7; 7 bases map to TRBD1. V was clipped by 2 bases and J by 3 bases; unmatched bases: 1. The CDR3 has 12 amino acids. Germline CDR1 and CDR2: GTSNPN and SVGIG (reference sequence). The CDR3 is CAWSRQGYEQYF. For the CDR3, the DNA is TGTGCCTGGAGTCGACAGGGCTACGAGCAGTACTTC.

The genes are TRBV28 and TRBJ2-7, with 9 bases lining up with TRBD1. Germline CDR1 is MDHEN and CDR2 is SYDVKM. V lost 1 base, J lost 5 bases, and 6 bases stayed unmatched. The CDR3 covers 15 residues. The CDR3 DNA sequence: TGTGCCAGCAGTTTATATGGGACAGGGTCTCACGAGCAGTACTTC. Amino acids: CASSLYGTGSHEQYF.

This chain joins TRBV3-1 and TRBJ2-7, with D maybe TRBD1 (6 bases). Per the germline V gene, CDR1 is LGHDT and CDR2 is YNNKEL (reference sequence). The V and J ends lost 4 bases and 1 base respectively, with 14 bases between them. The CDR3 totals 15 residues. The CDR3 DNA sequence: TGTGCCAGCAGCCCACAGGGCTCGGGGTCCTACGAGCAGTACTTC. Translating gives CASSPQGSGSYEQYF.

This clonotype was counted many times. One end of the junction fails to match germline, which may point to a read error. This sequence joins TRBV12-3 or TRBV12-4 and TRBJ2-7, with 7 bases fitting TRBD2. The CDR3 is 12 amino acids. CDR3 sequence reads: CASSLADYEQYF. In DNA form, the CDR3 reads TGTGCCAGCAGTCTAGCGGACTACGAGCAGTACTTC.

The rearrangement links TRBV11-2 to TRBJ2-7; D gene unclear. The CDR3 length is 14 residues. Per the germline V gene, CDR1 is SGHAT and CDR2 is FQNNGV. V was clipped by 6 bases and J by 3 bases, with 15 bases between them. The CDR3 sequence is CASRHPRRDYEQYF. The CDR3 nucleotides are TGTGCCAGCAGGCATCCTCGACGAGACTACGAGCAGTACTTC.

This clonotype showed up many times. V gene TRBV10-3 combines with J gene TRBJ2-3, with a weak D call TRBD1 (6 bases). The V gene lost 6 bases and the J gene lost 5 bases, with 15 bases spanning the gap. The CDR3 has 14 residues. CDR1 is ENHRY and CDR2 is SYGVKD in the germline V gene. The CDR3 DNA sequence: TGTGCCATCAGAACAGGGTCCGCTCTAGATACGCAGTATTTT. Amino acids: CAIRTGSALDTQYF.

This clonotype is a singleton in its sample. The chain combines TRBV7-2 with TRBJ2-3; 8 bases map to TRBD2. From germline, CDR1 is SGHTA and CDR2 FQGNSA. The J segment lost 0 bases and the V segment lost 7 bases, leaving 6 bases of the junction unmatched. The CDR3 runs 15 residues. The CDR3, as DNA: TGTGCCAGCACCCACGGCGGGGGGAGCACAGATACGCAGTATTTT. It encodes CASTHGGGSTDTQYF.

This rearrangement joins TRBV12-3 or TRBV12-4 to TRBJ2-7, with 9 bases matching TRBD1. V lost 10 bases and J lost 3; bases outside the gene matches: 7. This CDR3 region has 13 residues. The CDR3 here is CATRQGDIYEQYF. As DNA, the CDR3 is TGTGCCACTCGACAGGGGGATATCTACGAGCAGTACTTC.

Details on this clonotype: Given a far larger clone just one base away, this is likely a sequencing read error. This sequence joins TRBV28 and TRBJ2-1; D might be TRBD1 (6 bases). CDR1 and CDR2 (germline): MDHEN, SYDVKM. The CDR3 extends over 13 amino acids. V lost 7 bases to trimming and J lost 13 bases, with 20 bases between them. CDR3 region: CASKQGGRETQFF. The CDR3 region has the DNA TGTGCCAGCAAACAGGGTGGTCGAGAGACCCAGTTCTTC. The variable domain in full, completed from reference TRBV28 and TRBJ2-1, reads DVKVTQSSRYLVKRTGEKVFLECVQDMDHENMFWYRQDPGLGLRLIYFSYDVKMKEKGDIPEGYSVSREKKERFSLILESASTNQTSMYLCASKQGGRETQFFGPGTRLTVL.

This clonotype is termed medium-sized. The chain links TRBV6-6 to TRBJ1-1; tentatively, D is TRBD1 (6 bases). V gave up 6 bases and J gave up 1 base, with 15 bases separating them. The CDR3 loop spans 15 amino acids. CDR1 is MNHNY, CDR2 SVGAGI, per germline (reference sequence). The CDR3 DNA follows: TGTGCCAGCAGCGGAGAGGACAGTTGGAACACTGAAGCTTTCTTT. Its protein is CASSGEDSWNTEAFF.

The table lists this clonotype with a count of one. The chain links TRBV6-2 or TRBV6-3 to TRBJ2-1; 9 nucleotides agree with TRBD2. The CDR3 runs 18 residues. Germline V gene lookup returns CDR1 MNHEY and CDR2 SVGEGT. V was clipped by 7 bases and J by 0 bases; unmatched bases: 13. This CDR3 reads CASTEAGGPASSYNEQFF. The CDR3 bases are TGTGCCAGCACCGAAGCGGGGGGCCCTGCCAGCTCCTACAATGAGCAGTTCTTC.

This chain uses TRBV5-5 with TRBJ2-7; 8 positions match TRBD1. This CDR3 spans 17 amino acids. After removal of 4 bases from V and 3 bases from J, the junction contained 15 bases not matched to a gene. The germline CDR1 and CDR2 sequences are SGHKS and YYEKEE (reference sequence). The CDR3 sequence: CASSHTGGTQRSYEQYF. The CDR3 coding sequence is TGTGCCAGCAGCCATACAGGGGGGACCCAGAGAAGCTACGAGCAGTACTTC.

This clonotype was observed at least ten times. The rearrangement uses TRBV5-1 and TRBJ2-2, with D perhaps TRBD2 (6 bases). V was shortened by 0 bases and J by 3 bases, with 12 bases between the two germline ends. There are 16 residues in the CDR3. Per the germline V gene, CDR1 is SGHRS and CDR2 is YFSETQ. The CDR3 sequence is CASSLDGRMDTGELFF. CDR3 DNA: TGCGCCAGCAGCTTGGACGGGAGAATGGACACCGGGGAGCTGTTTTTT.

This clonotype was detected ten times or more. The chain uses TRBV5-1 and TRBJ2-7, with D tentatively TRBD1 or TRBD2 (5 bases each). Deletions cut 2 bases from V and 1 base from J, with 10 bases between. The germline gives CDR1 SGHRS, CDR2 YFSETQ. The CDR3 is made up of 14 amino acids. CDR3 DNA: TGCGCCAGCAGCTTTCCGGGACCTTCCTACGAGCAGTACTTC. Its translation: CASSFPGPSYEQYF. Using reference TRBV5-1 and TRBJ2-7 for the parts outside the CDR3, the full variable domain is KAGVTQTPRYLIKTRGQQVTLSCSPISGHRSVSWYQQTPGQGLQFLFEYFSETQRNKGNFPGRFSGRQFSNSRSEMNVSTLELGDSALYLCASSFPGPSYEQYFGPGTRLTVT.

For this clonotype: A far larger clone is one nucleotide away, so this likely arose from a read error. The chain employs TRBV13 and TRBJ1-1; D is possibly TRBD1 (5 bases). Per germline, CDR1 PRHDT and CDR2 FYEKMQ (reference sequence). The length of the CDR3 is 17 residues. CDR3 protein: CASSEAFGPGGNTEAIF. The CDR3 DNA sequence: TGTGCCAGCAGTGAAGCGTTTGGGCCCGGGGGAAACACTGAAGCTATCTTT.

This clonotype was detected a few times. The gene calls are TRBV11-3 and TRBJ2-7, with D maybe TRBD2 (6 bases). CDR3 length equals 15 residues. Germline V gives CDR1 SGHNT, CDR2 YENEEA. With 1 base removed from V and 2 bases from J, the gap between germline ends came to 12 bases. The CDR3 sequence: CASSLGGTRTYEQYF. The DNA for the CDR3 is TGTGCCAGCAGCTTAGGCGGGACCCGAACCTACGAGCAGTACTTC.

The chain recombines TRBV7-2 with TRBJ1-3; D not resolved. The CDR3 consists of 14 residues. The germline V and J ends were trimmed by 0 bases and 7 bases, with 10 bases remaining between them. Germline values: CDR1 SGHTA, CDR2 FQGNSA. CDR3 in DNA: TGTGCCAGCAGCTTAGCTGGGAAGCTGAACACCATATATTTT. Encoded protein: CASSLAGKLNTIYF. Combining the CDR3 with reference TRBV7-2 and TRBJ1-3 gives the whole variable domain GAGVSQSPSNKVTEKGKDVELRCDPISGHTALYWYRQSLGQGLEFLIYFQGNSAPDKSGLPSDRFSAERTGGSVSTLTIQRTQQEDSAVYLCASSLAGKLNTIYFGEGSWLTVV.

In this sample, this clonotype turned up many times. The chain is built from TRBV3-1 and TRBJ2-2; D is possibly TRBD1 (6 bases). This CDR3 contains 14 residues. V was trimmed by 3 bases and J by 4 bases, leaving 9 bases between them. Germline assignment: CDR1 LGHDT and CDR2 YNNKEL (reference sequence). DNA of the CDR3: TGTGCCAGCAGCCAGAGAGGGGGCACCGGGGAGCTGTTTTTT. This codes for CASSQRGGTGELFF.

This clonotype was observed many times. The rearrangement uses TRBV29-1 and TRBJ1-1; D perhaps matches TRBD1 (6 bases). Between the trimmed V and J ends, which lost 7 bases and 5 bases, there was a span of 17 bases. The CDR3 extends over 13 amino acids. Germline loops: CDR1 SQVTM, CDR2 ANQGSEA. The CDR3 sequence: CSAQAGVWTEAFF. The CDR3 DNA sequence: TGCAGCGCTCAGGCAGGGGTTTGGACTGAAGCTTTCTTT.